These T cell receptor beta chains were read from a single sample in a study of PD-1 blockade in classical Hodgkin lymphoma. Some clones are missing from TCRdb's copy, which holds only in-frame ones; the method was immunoSEQ multiplex PCR. The sample consists of tens of thousands of clones, roughly 94% of them appearing once. The sample was peripheral blood mononuclear cells (PBMCs). The receptors were gathered from a human donor with classical Hodgkin lymphoma. CDR3s include the opening cysteine and the closing phenylalanine or tryptophan. The D gene is left open where the match is weak. The listing skips clone size in some rows; elsewhere it reads once, few, many or a size class.

cdr3_aa cdr3_nt j_call cdr3_length d_call clone_size v_call
CASSQDFGTGVAEAFF TGCGCCAGCAGCCAAGATTTCGGGACAGGGGTTGCTGAAGCTTTCTTT TRBJ1-1 16 TRBD1 - TRBV4-3
CASSPRPRSYNEQFF TGTGCCAGCAGCCCTCGGCCCCGCTCCTACAATGAGCAGTTCTTC TRBJ2-1 15 - - TRBV6-6
CASSWAGTQSTDTQYF TGCGCCAGCAGCTGGGCTGGGACACAAAGCACAGATACGCAGTATTTT TRBJ2-3 16 - - TRBV5-1
CASSLSGHLTSGETYEQYF TGTGCCAGCAGTTTATCGGGACACCTTACCTCCGGGGAAACCTACGAGCAGTACTTC TRBJ2-7 19 - once TRBV28
CASSEGAGARVEDSPLHF TGTGCCAGCAGTGAAGGGGCAGGGGCCCGAGTAGAGGATTCACCCCTCCACTTT TRBJ1-6 18 - - TRBV25-1
CASSPPAGTYEQYF TGTGCCAGCTCACCCCCAGCAGGGACCTACGAGCAGTACTTC TRBJ2-7 14 - - TRBV18
CASSPSGEGRQYF TGTGCCAGCAGCCCCTCAGGGGAAGGACGGCAATACTTC TRBJ2-7 13 - - TRBV7-2
CASSFLTSRLEYF TGTGCCAGCAGCTTTTTAACTAGCAGGTTGGAGTACTTC TRBJ2-7 13 - - TRBV13
CASSQGPGLSSHF TGCGCCAGCAGCCAAGGCCCGGGGCTTTCGTCCCACTTT TRBJ1-6 13 - - TRBV4-1
CASSLASEGPYEQYF TGTGCCAGCAGCTTAGCATCAGAAGGCCCTTACGAGCAGTACTTC TRBJ2-7 15 - - TRBV7-2
CASSDPGQGGGTDTQYF TGCGCCAGCAGTGACCCGGGACAGGGAGGGGGCACAGATACGCAGTATTTT TRBJ2-3 17 TRBD1 - TRBV10-1
CASGLVGQGPTGELFF TGTGCTAGTGGTTTGGTGGGGCAGGGGCCCACCGGGGAGCTGTTTTTT TRBJ2-2 16 - - TRBV12-5
CASSTIPGTGYEQYF TGTGCCAGCAGTACGATACCAGGGACAGGGTACGAGCAGTACTTC TRBJ2-7 15 TRBD1 - TRBV28
CASSPTDSYEQYF TGTGCCAGTAGCCCGACCGACTCCTACGAGCAGTACTTC TRBJ2-7 13 - - TRBV19
CASSEAYLGHKFF TGTGCCAGCAGTGAAGCGTATTTAGGGCATAAGTTCTTC TRBJ2-1 13 - - TRBV6-1
CASSPASGGITDTQYF TGCGCCAGCAGCCCTGCTAGCGGGGGAATCACAGATACGCAGTATTTT TRBJ2-3 16 TRBD2 - TRBV5-1
CASSELGTVNTEAFF TGTGCCAGCAGTGAACTTGGGACAGTCAACACTGAAGCTTTCTTT TRBJ1-1 15 TRBD1 - TRBV6-1
CASSLTLAAEQFF TGTGCCAGCAGCTTGACACTAGCAGCTGAGCAGTTCTTC TRBJ2-1 13 - - TRBV11-2
CASSEGTKYNEQFF TGTGCCAGCAGTGAGGGGACAAAATACAATGAGCAGTTCTTC TRBJ2-1 14 - once TRBV2
CASSWTGTSYEQYF TGTGCCAGCAGCTGGACAGGGACTTCCTACGAGCAGTACTTC TRBJ2-7 14 TRBD1 few TRBV7-8
CASSLGGTGAEAFF TGTGCCAGCAGCTTAGGGGGGACAGGCGCCGAAGCTTTCTTT TRBJ1-1 14 TRBD1 - TRBV7-2
CATVDQINRNSPLHF TGTGCCACCGTCGATCAGATCAACAGGAATTCACCCCTCCACTTT TRBJ1-6 15 - - TRBV6-1
CASSPPNTLNTEAFF TGTGCCAGCTCACCACCAAACACTCTGAACACTGAAGCTTTCTTT TRBJ1-1 15 - - TRBV18
CASKHHLDEQLF TGTGCCAGCAAACACCATTTGGATGAGCAGCTCTTC TRBJ2-1 12 - - TRBV2
CASSAGTSGDPWWSTGELFF TGTGCCAGCAGCGCAGGGACTAGCGGAGACCCGTGGTGGAGTACCGGGGAGCTGTTTTTT TRBJ2-2 20 TRBD2 - TRBV9
CASSFYRGRGNEQFF TGTGCCAGCAGCTTTTATAGGGGGCGCGGGAATGAGCAGTTCTTC TRBJ2-1 15 TRBD1 - TRBV11-2
CASSLGQGNTQYF TGCGCCAGCAGCTTGGGGCAGGGTAATACGCAGTATTTT TRBJ2-3 13 - - TRBV5-1
CASTASGSYEQYF TGTGCCAGCACGGCTAGCGGCTCCTACGAGCAGTACTTC TRBJ2-7 13 TRBD2 - TRBV6-6
CAISESGTRGGQPQHF TGTGCCATCAGTGAGTCCGGGACCCGGGGAGGTCAGCCCCAGCATTTT TRBJ1-5 16 - - TRBV10-3
CASSEFWGNTDTQYF TGTGCCAGCAGTGAATTTTGGGGAAACACAGATACGCAGTATTTT TRBJ2-3 15 - - TRBV25-1
CASSLETGANSPLHF TGTGCCAGCAGCTTAGAGACAGGGGCGAATTCACCCCTCCACTTT TRBJ1-6 15 TRBD1 - TRBV7-2
CASSNQGGYTDTQYF TGTGCCAGTAGTAATCAGGGGGGTTACACAGATACGCAGTATTTT TRBJ2-3 15 - - TRBV19
CASKRTGFPDTQYF TGTGCCAGCAAAAGGACAGGGTTCCCAGATACGCAGTATTTT TRBJ2-3 14 TRBD1 - TRBV19